The 3 T cell receptor beta chains reported below all come from one sample, sequenced in a study of T cells in tumors after PD-1 blockade. TCRdb's table, derived via immunoSEQ multiplex PCR, lists solely in-frame clones and lacks some. Of around 50,000 clones detected, approximately 79% appear once; the ten largest clones hold about 9%. Sequenced here: PBMCs, sampled before anti-PD-1 therapy. These receptors came from a human donor with advanced basal cell or squamous cell carcinoma (not recorded which).

This clone is medium-sized in the sample. The V gene is TRBV5-6, the J gene TRBJ2-7, with a possible D match to TRBD2 (5 bases). The CDR3 extends over 13 amino acids. Trimming stripped 7 bases from V and 0 bases from J, with 11 bases between. Per the germline V gene, CDR1 is SGHDT and CDR2 is YYEEEE. The CDR3: CASSSGISYEQYF. The CDR3 coding sequence is TGTGCCAGCTCATCCGGGATCTCCTACGAGCAGTACTTC.

The chain links TRBV4-1 to TRBJ2-3; D is possibly TRBD2 (6 bases). Between the trimmed V and J ends, which lost 5 bases and 10 bases, there was a span of 10 bases. The CDR3 consists of 11 residues. The V gene's germline CDR1 is MGHRA and CDR2 YSYEKL. The CDR3 DNA is TGCGCCAGCAGCAAGGAGGGGCCGCAGTATTTT. Its protein is CASSKEGPQYF.

The V gene is TRBV6-2 or TRBV6-3, the J gene TRBJ1-4; D is perhaps TRBD1 (6 bases). Trimming left V 6 bases short and J 4 bases short, with 15 bases between. The CDR3 sequence is 15 residues long. Germline CDR1 is MNHEY and CDR2 is SVGEGT. The CDR3 bases are TGTGCCAGCAGCCACTCCCCGGACAGTAATGAAAAACTGTTTTTT. This gives the protein CASSHSPDSNEKLFF.